These 20 T cell receptor beta chains were all obtained from the same sample, sequenced in a study of human T cells and chemical hapten exposure (dated by TCRdb to 2020 to 2022). In light of the paper, this sample's time point label describes: patch test 1, 2 weeks after DPC sensitization. The treatment or condition label, as the study defines it: therapeutic diphenylcyclopropenone sensitization with weekly scalp DPC. The receptor library was made with RACE. Sequencing instrument: NextSeq 500. TCRdb reprocessed the public reads (quality trimming at Q25 with fastp, clone calling with MiXCR) and kept in-frame beta chains. Rows with a matching CDR3 protein are joined into one entry that keeps the most common DNA and genes. The sample table lists about 360,000 distinct CDR3 sequences, approximately 5.1% of them with a count of one. Approximately 2.5% of the sample lies in the top ten. The sequencing used whole blood, collected in connection with sensitization to the hapten diphenylcyclopropenone (DPC). These receptors originate from a woman between 50 and 59 years old with alopecia areata. Some clones in this sample may be carry-over from other donors' samples.

The chain has TRBV5-1 and TRBJ2-5; 16 bases are shared with TRBD2. The junction had 9 bases not matched to a gene; V was cut back by 3 bases and J by 4 bases. Germline V gene lookup returns CDR1 SGHRS and CDR2 YFSETQ. The CDR3 is made up of 18 amino acids. The CDR3 loop reads CASSSGTSGRAGRETQYF. The CDR3 DNA is TGCGCCAGCAGCTCCGGGACTAGCGGGAGGGCAGGTAGAGAGACCCAGTACTTC.

This clonotype was found many times. The CDR3 region has the DNA TGCGCCAGCAGCCAAAGCCCCGGGGGCAATGAGCAGTTCTTC. Translating it yields CASSQSPGGNEQFF. The genes are TRBV4-1 and TRBJ2-1, with TRBD2 as a possible D gene (6 bases). Germline V gene lookup returns CDR1 MGHRA and CDR2 YSYEKL. The CDR3 extends over 14 amino acids. V shed 2 bases and J shed 6 bases, with 11 bases lying between them.

The CDR3 DNA reads as TGTGCCAGCAGCTCAGGGGTGGCTGGCTACACCTTC. This codes for CASSSGVAGYTF. The V and J genes are TRBV7-9 and TRBJ1-2; D possibly corresponds to TRBD1 (6 bases). The V end was cut by 4 bases, the J end by 7 bases, with 10 bases between. The CDR3 loop spans 12 amino acids. The V gene's germline CDR1 is SEHNR and CDR2 FQNEAQ (reference sequence).

In this sample, this clonotype turned up many times. V is TRBV2 and J is TRBJ2-5; 10 nucleotides match TRBD2. V shed 6 bases, J shed 0 bases, and the junction held 10 bases outside the gene matches. The CDR3 spans 17 residues. Germline loops: CDR1 SNHLY, CDR2 FYNNEI. DNA for the CDR3: TGTGCCAGCAGCTCAGCACCGGGACTAGCGAACCAAGAGACCCAGTACTTC. This translates into CASSSAPGLANQETQYF.

This clonotype was seen repeatedly, ten times or more. This chain uses TRBV9 with TRBJ2-7, with 11 bases matching TRBD2. This CDR3 is 15 amino acids long. The J segment lost 3 bases and the V segment lost 4 bases, leaving 6 bases of the junction unmatched. CDR1 and CDR2 from the germline V gene are SGDLS and YYNGEE. The CDR3 DNA reads TGTGCCAGCAGCCGAGGGACTAGCGGCCTCTACGAGCAGTACTTC. Its protein product is CASSRGTSGLYEQYF.

This clonotype was seen only a few times. This rearrangement joins TRBV20-1 to TRBJ2-2, with 9 positions matching TRBD2. CDR1 DFQATT and CDR2 SNEGSKA come from the germline V gene (reference sequence). Losses at the gene ends were 5 bases for V and 4 bases for J; bases not matched to a gene: 11. The length of the CDR3 is 16 residues. DNA of the CDR3: TGCAGTGCTGCGAAGGATGCGGGAGGGATCACCGGGGAGCTGTTTTTT. Translation: CSAAKDAGGITGELFF.

The table lists this clonotype with a few counts. The chain combines TRBV4-3 with TRBJ1-2; possible D gene TRBD1, 6 bases. CDR3 size: 15 residues. The germline V gene encodes CDR1 LGHNA and CDR2 YSLEER. The V gene lost 0 bases and the J gene lost 8 bases, with 16 bases spanning the gap. The CDR3 loop is CASSQDGTGTRGYTF. The CDR3 bases are TGCGCCAGCAGCCAAGATGGAACAGGGACAAGGGGCTACACCTTC.

This clonotype was counted at least ten times. The chain recombines TRBV27 with TRBJ2-1; TRBD2 matches at 13 bases. This CDR3 spans 14 amino acids. V was clipped by 7 bases and J by 7 bases; unmatched bases: 4. Germline CDR1 reads MNHEY; CDR2 reads SMNVEV (reference sequence). The CDR3 reads CASTTSGGGNEQFF. The CDR3 DNA reads as TGTGCCAGCACCACTAGCGGGGGGGGAAATGAGCAGTTCTTC.

This clonotype was observed many times. The chain links TRBV3-1 to TRBJ1-5; TRBD1 might be the D (5 bases). The V end lost 4 bases, the J end lost 3 bases, and 7 bases lay between the germline ends. Germline values: CDR1 LGHDT, CDR2 YNNKEL (reference sequence). This CDR3 region has 13 residues. This chain's CDR3 is CASSRQINQPQHF. CDR3 DNA sequence: TGTGCCAGCAGCCGACAGATCAATCAGCCCCAGCATTTT.

This clonotype was seen a few times. This chain joins TRBV29-1 and TRBJ2-1; 11 nucleotides agree with TRBD1. This CDR3 region has 14 residues. V lost 3 bases to trimming and J lost 3 bases; unmatched junction nucleotides: 1. The germline V gene has CDR1 SQVTM and CDR2 ANQGSEA. The CDR3 DNA follows: TGCAGCGTTGAGGGGACAGGGGGCTACAATGAGCAGTTCTTC. Translated, it gives CSVEGTGGYNEQFF.

This clonotype was seen a handful of times. The chain uses TRBV24-1 and TRBJ2-1, with unresolved D. Germline CDR1 reads KGHDR; CDR2 reads SFDVKD. CDR3 length: 14 amino acids. V was shortened by 4 bases and J by 9 bases, with 15 bases between the two germline ends. CDR3 nucleotides: TGTGCCACCAGTGAGCCTACAACGAGTAGTGAGCAGTTCTTC. Amino acids: CATSEPTTSSEQFF.

There are many counts of this clonotype. The V call is TRBV12-3 or TRBV12-4, the J call TRBJ2-2, with TRBD1 matching 9 bases. This CDR3 has 15 residues. The J segment lost 1 base and the V segment lost 7 bases, leaving 4 bases of the junction unmatched. Written as DNA, the CDR3 is TGTGCCAGCACTCCGGGACAGGGGAACACCGGGGAGCTGTTTTTT. The encoded protein is CASTPGQGNTGELFF.

This clonotype was detected many times. This chain links TRBV7-2 with TRBJ2-7; D unclear. V lost 5 bases and J 7 bases, leaving 12 bases between the germline ends. Germline V gene data show CDR1 as SGHTA and CDR2 as FQGNSA. The CDR3 has 12 residues. CDR3 sequence reads: CASSPAYEEQYF. The CDR3 DNA reads TGTGCCAGCAGCCCTGCCTACGAAGAGCAGTACTTC.

This clonotype turned up a few times. V gene TRBV12-3 or TRBV12-4 combines with J gene TRBJ1-4; D is undetermined. Trimming left V 3 bases short and J 8 bases short, with 7 bases between. This CDR3 spans 12 amino acids. The CDR3 is CASSLLDEKLFF. CDR3 nucleotides: TGTGCCAGCAGTTTGTTGGACGAAAAACTGTTTTTT.

Only a few counts were recorded for this clonotype. CDR3 DNA: TGTGCCAGCAGCTCCTTGGCCCCGGGTCTCCCGCAGTACTTC. Protein: CASSSLAPGLPQYF. The chain combines TRBV7-9 with TRBJ2-7; D is ambiguous. This CDR3 is built from 14 residues. With 4 bases removed from V and 9 bases from J, the gap between germline ends came to 19 bases. Germline V gene data show CDR1 as SEHNR and CDR2 as FQNEAQ (reference sequence).

This clonotype was seen repeatedly, ten times or more. The genes are TRBV4-3 and TRBJ1-5; D is undetermined. This CDR3 spans 16 amino acids. Germline CDR1 LGHNA, CDR2 YSLEER. V lost 0 bases and J 5 bases, leaving 14 bases between the germline ends. The CDR3 loop is CASSQDGTGGHQPQHF. Here the CDR3 DNA reads TGCGCCAGCAGCCAAGATGGCACGGGAGGACATCAGCCCCAGCATTTT.

This clonotype was detected many times. The chain links TRBV29-1 to TRBJ2-4, with a possible D match to TRBD1 (6 bases). The CDR3 contains 12 residues. From germline, CDR1 is SQVTM and CDR2 ANQGSEA. V lost 5 bases and J 10 bases, leaving 15 bases between the germline ends. Written as DNA, the CDR3 is TGCAGCGTTCACATTCTTACAGGGATTCAGTACTTC. The encoded protein is CSVHILTGIQYF.

This clonotype was recorded a few times. The chain is built from TRBV4-1 and TRBJ1-5, with D maybe TRBD1 (6 bases). CDR3 length equals 17 residues. The V end lost 4 bases, the J end lost 4 bases, and 20 bases lay between the germline ends. Germline lookup yields CDR1 MGHRA and CDR2 YSYEKL. The CDR3 DNA reads TGCGCCAGCAGCCCCAGAGGGACCCGGACAGTAAATCAGCCCCAGCATTTT. Amino acid sequence: CASSPRGTRTVNQPQHF.

The chain employs TRBV6-2 or TRBV6-3 and TRBJ2-1; D assignment may be TRBD1 or TRBD2 (5 bases each). The CDR3 loop spans 15 amino acids. V lost 2 bases, J lost 1 base, and 9 bases lay in between. The germline V gene encodes CDR1 MNHEY and CDR2 SVGEGT. CDR3 nucleotides: TGTGCCAGCAGTTACGCGTGGGGGTCCTACAATGAGCAGTTCTTC. Translating gives CASSYAWGSYNEQFF.

About this clonotype: This sequence may be a read error, since a much larger clone differs from it by one base. CDR3 sequence (DNA): TGTGCCAGCTCGGCACTGGCTAGCGGGAGTAGTAAGCAGTACTTC. Protein product: CASSALASGSSKQYF. This sequence joins TRBV3-1 and TRBJ2-7; TRBD2 agrees at 10 bases. The CDR3 runs to 15 residues. Trimming at V came to 8 bases and at J to 8 bases, leaving 15 bases not matched to a gene. Germline V gene lookup returns CDR1 LGHDT and CDR2 YNNKEL (reference sequence).